This TCR beta chain was profiled in a study of cytomegalovirus exposure and HLA in healthy donors. The study, taken as a whole, reports: It was in a later analysis that TCR association rates were seen to vary by HLA locus, highest for DRB1 and lowest for HLA-C. Most TCR beta V segments were productive about 90% or about 30% of the time in an earlier analysis. Per published accounts, TCR beta sequences correctly predicted the HLA-A and HLA-B alleles of most subjects.

With respect to this clone: Its antigen remains unidentified.

Use of 60 Vbeta and 13 Jbeta primers characterized the PCR. Here immunoSEQ multiplex PCR was the method, and the copy in TCRdb shows in-frame clones only, minus some. This table holds approximately 160,000 clones, around 68% found once. Sample: PBMCs. This receptor was taken from a man in his forties or fifties in good health and CMV-seronegative.

The CDR3 DNA is TGTGCCAGTAGTACACGGGGTAACACTGAAGCTTTCTTT. Translated: CASSTRGNTEAFF. The chain has TRBV19 and TRBJ1-1, with D hard to call. The CDR3 is 13 amino acids. Germline V gene sequence: CDR1 LNHDA, CDR2 SQIVND (reference sequence). The V end was cut by 4 bases, the J end by 2 bases, with 8 bases between.